A selection of T cell receptor beta chains follows, all from one sample in a study of blood T cell repertoires in COVID-19. Libraries were prepared by immunoSEQ multiplex PCR; TCRdb keeps only in-frame clonotypes and omits some of them. The data contain hundreds of thousands of clones, 75% to 85% of them seen just once; the ten biggest clones take up 0.95% to 1.5%. The sequencing sample was made of peripheral blood. The receptor set was obtained from a woman in her 30s with COVID-19, enrolled during active disease. CDR3s include the opening cysteine and the closing phenylalanine or tryptophan. Each record gives: D gene, J gene, clone size, V gene, CDR3 DNA, CDR3 protein. D genes are given only for firm matches. Size is omitted from some rows. Given values are once, few, many or a class for expanded clones.

d_gene: TRBD2; j_gene: TRBJ2-7; abundance: -; v_gene: TRBV19; CDR3nt: TGTGCCAGTAGTATAGCGGCTAGCGGGAGAAGGCAGTACTTC; CDR3aa: CASSIAASGRRQYF
d_gene: -; j_gene: TRBJ1-1; abundance: -; v_gene: TRBV6-6; CDR3nt: TGTGCCAGCACACCCCTTATGGACAGTGAAGCTTTCTTT; CDR3aa: CASTPLMDSEAFF
d_gene: -; j_gene: TRBJ2-7; abundance: -; v_gene: TRBV2; CDR3nt: TGTGCCAGCAGTGAATACTGGGAGCAGTACTTC; CDR3aa: CASSEYWEQYF
d_gene: TRBD2; j_gene: TRBJ2-7; abundance: -; v_gene: TRBV11-1; CDR3nt: TGTGCCAGCAGCATGGGGGGGATTCTGGACAATTACGAGCAGTACTTC; CDR3aa: CASSMGGILDNYEQYF
d_gene: TRBD1; j_gene: TRBJ1-1; abundance: few; v_gene: TRBV5-1; CDR3nt: TGCGCCAGCAGCTCGGACCCGACAGGGCTAGGGGGAAGGGCTTTCTTT; CDR3aa: CASSSDPTGLGGRAFF
d_gene: TRBD1; j_gene: TRBJ1-2; abundance: -; v_gene: TRBV6-5; CDR3nt: TGTGCCAGCAGTTACGTGACAGGGGGTCTTGGGGTTGGCTACACCTTC; CDR3aa: CASSYVTGGLGVGYTF
d_gene: -; j_gene: TRBJ1-1; abundance: few; v_gene: TRBV7-2; CDR3nt: TGTGCCAGCAGCTTAGAGCCAGGGATGAACACTGAAGCTTTCTTT; CDR3aa: CASSLEPGMNTEAFF
d_gene: TRBD1; j_gene: TRBJ2-3; abundance: -; v_gene: TRBV5-4; CDR3nt: TGTGCCAGCAGCTTTACAGGGGGAGGAATAGATACGCAGTATTTT; CDR3aa: CASSFTGGGIDTQYF
d_gene: -; j_gene: TRBJ1-2; abundance: -; v_gene: TRBV30; CDR3nt: TGTGCCTGGAGTCGTCCAGGGTTAGCTCGAGGCTACACCTTC; CDR3aa: CAWSRPGLARGYTF
d_gene: TRBD1; j_gene: TRBJ1-3; abundance: -; v_gene: TRBV24-1; CDR3nt: TGTGCCACCAGTGATAGCAGGGGGTCCGGAAACACCATATATTTT; CDR3aa: CATSDSRGSGNTIYF
d_gene: TRBD2; j_gene: TRBJ2-1; abundance: -; v_gene: TRBV28; CDR3nt: TGTGCCAGCAGTTTACGCCCCCCACTAGCGGGGGCCCCGAATGAGCAGTTCTTC; CDR3aa: CASSLRPPLAGAPNEQFF
d_gene: -; j_gene: TRBJ1-1; abundance: once; v_gene: TRBV5-1; CDR3nt: TGCGCCAGCAGCTTGGACAGGGTCGGAGGCACTGAAGCTTTCTTT; CDR3aa: CASSLDRVGGTEAFF
d_gene: TRBD2; j_gene: TRBJ2-3; abundance: -; v_gene: TRBV11-2; CDR3nt: TGTGCCAGCAGCTTGACAGTGGGACTAGGCACAGATACGCAGTATTTT; CDR3aa: CASSLTVGLGTDTQYF
d_gene: -; j_gene: TRBJ2-7; abundance: once; v_gene: TRBV19; CDR3nt: TGTGCCGTGTCGACCGGGTACGAGCAGTACTTC; CDR3aa: CAVSTGYEQYF
d_gene: -; j_gene: TRBJ2-7; abundance: -; v_gene: TRBV10-3; CDR3nt: TGTGCCATCAGTGTTGACTCCATGTACGAGCAGTACTTC; CDR3aa: CAISVDSMYEQYF
d_gene: TRBD2; j_gene: TRBJ2-5; abundance: -; v_gene: TRBV4-3; CDR3nt: TGCGCCAGCAGCCAAGAATCTAGCGGGAGGGCCGGAGAGACCCAGTACTTC; CDR3aa: CASSQESSGRAGETQYF
d_gene: TRBD1; j_gene: TRBJ1-2; abundance: -; v_gene: TRBV10-3; CDR3nt: TGTGCCACCCGGGACAGGGATAACTATGGCTACACCTTC; CDR3aa: CATRDRDNYGYTF
d_gene: TRBD1; j_gene: TRBJ1-1; abundance: -; v_gene: TRBV2; CDR3nt: TGTGCCAGCACCTCCGGGACAGGGGGCGCGGGGACTGAAGCTTTCTTT; CDR3aa: CASTSGTGGAGTEAFF
d_gene: TRBD2; j_gene: TRBJ2-7; abundance: -; v_gene: TRBV6-2/TRBV6-3; CDR3nt: TGTGCCAGCAGTTACCGGGGACTAGCGAACCCCTACGAGCAGTACTTC; CDR3aa: CASSYRGLANPYEQYF
d_gene: TRBD1; j_gene: TRBJ2-7; abundance: -; v_gene: TRBV7-8; CDR3nt: TGTGCCAGCAGCTCCCGGGACAGACCCTCCTACGAGCAGTACTTC; CDR3aa: CASSSRDRPSYEQYF